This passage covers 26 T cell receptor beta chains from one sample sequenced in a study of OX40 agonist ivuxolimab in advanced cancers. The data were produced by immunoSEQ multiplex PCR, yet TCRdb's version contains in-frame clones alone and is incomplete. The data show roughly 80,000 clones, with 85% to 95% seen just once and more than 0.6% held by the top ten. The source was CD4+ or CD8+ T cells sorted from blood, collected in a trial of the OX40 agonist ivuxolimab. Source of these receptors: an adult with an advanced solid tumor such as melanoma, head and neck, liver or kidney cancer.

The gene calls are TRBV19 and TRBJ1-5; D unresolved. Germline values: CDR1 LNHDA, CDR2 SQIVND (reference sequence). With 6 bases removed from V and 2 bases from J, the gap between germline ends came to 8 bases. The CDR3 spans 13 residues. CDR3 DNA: TGTGCCAGTAGCGGTTGGGGCAATCAGCCCCAGCATTTT. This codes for CASSGWGNQPQHF.

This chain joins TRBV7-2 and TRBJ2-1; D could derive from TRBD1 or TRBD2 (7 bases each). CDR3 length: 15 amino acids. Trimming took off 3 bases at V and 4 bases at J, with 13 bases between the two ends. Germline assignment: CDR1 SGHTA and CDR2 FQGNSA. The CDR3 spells CASSFGQGGYNEQFF. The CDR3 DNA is TGTGCCAGCAGCTTCGGCCAGGGGGGGTACAATGAGCAGTTCTTC.

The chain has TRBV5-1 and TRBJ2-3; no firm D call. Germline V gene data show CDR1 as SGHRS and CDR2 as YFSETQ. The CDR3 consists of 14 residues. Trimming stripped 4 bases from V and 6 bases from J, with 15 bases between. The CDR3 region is CASSLTSTFDTQYF. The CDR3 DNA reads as TGCGCCAGCAGCCTTACATCGACGTTCGATACGCAGTATTTT. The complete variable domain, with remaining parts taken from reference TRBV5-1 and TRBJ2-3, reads KAGVTQTPRYLIKTRGQQVTLSCSPISGHRSVSWYQQTPGQGLQFLFEYFSETQRNKGNFPGRFSGRQFSNSRSEMNVSTLELGDSALYLCASSLTSTFDTQYFGPGTRLTVL.

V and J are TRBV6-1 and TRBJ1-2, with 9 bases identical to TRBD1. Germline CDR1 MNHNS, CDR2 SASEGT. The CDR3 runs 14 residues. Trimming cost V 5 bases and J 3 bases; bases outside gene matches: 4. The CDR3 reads CASSPGTGYYGYTF. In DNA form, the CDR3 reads TGTGCCAGCAGTCCCGGGACAGGGTACTATGGCTACACCTTC.

The CDR3 reads CAISEIDLGTQYF. The CDR3 nucleotides read TGTGCCATCAGTGAGATCGATTTGGGGACCCAGTACTTC. The chain joins TRBV10-3 to TRBJ2-5; D uncertain. In germline, CDR1 is ENHRY, CDR2 SYGVKD. V dropped 2 bases and J dropped 7 bases, with 11 bases sitting between them. This CDR3 spans 13 amino acids.

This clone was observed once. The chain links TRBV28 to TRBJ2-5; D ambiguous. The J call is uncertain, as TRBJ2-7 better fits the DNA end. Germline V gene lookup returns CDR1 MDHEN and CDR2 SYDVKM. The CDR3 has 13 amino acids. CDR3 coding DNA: TGTGCCACCCTGGCCCCGGAGAACTACGAGCAGTACTTC. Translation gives CATLAPENYEQYF.

Here the CDR3 reads CASSFGGALSTEAFF. The CDR3 DNA is TGTGCCAGCAGCTTCGGGGGGGCGCTATCTACTGAAGCTTTCTTT. The J gene is TRBJ1-1, the V gene TRBV7-2, with D possibly being TRBD1 (6 bases). Germline lookup yields CDR1 SGHTA and CDR2 FQGNSA. Trimming took 3 bases from V and 5 from J, leaving 16 bases between them. This CDR3 spans 15 amino acids.

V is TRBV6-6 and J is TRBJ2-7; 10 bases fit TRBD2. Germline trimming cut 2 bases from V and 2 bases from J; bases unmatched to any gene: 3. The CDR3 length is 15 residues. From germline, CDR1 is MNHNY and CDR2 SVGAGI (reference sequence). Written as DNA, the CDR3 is TGTGCCAGCAGTTACACTAGCGGGGCGCCCTACGAGCAGTACTTC. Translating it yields CASSYTSGAPYEQYF.

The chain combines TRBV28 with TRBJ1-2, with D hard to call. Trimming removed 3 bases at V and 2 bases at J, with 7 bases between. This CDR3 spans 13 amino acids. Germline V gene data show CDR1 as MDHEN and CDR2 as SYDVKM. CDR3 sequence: CASSLWANYGYTF. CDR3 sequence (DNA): TGTGCCAGCAGTTTGTGGGCGAACTATGGCTACACCTTC.

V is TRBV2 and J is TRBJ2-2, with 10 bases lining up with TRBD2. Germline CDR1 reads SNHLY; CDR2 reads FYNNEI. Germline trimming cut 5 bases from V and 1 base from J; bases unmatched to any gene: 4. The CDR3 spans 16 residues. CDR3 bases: TGTGCCAGCAGTACCACTAGCGGGGAGAACACCGGGGAGCTGTTTTTT. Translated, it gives CASSTTSGENTGELFF.

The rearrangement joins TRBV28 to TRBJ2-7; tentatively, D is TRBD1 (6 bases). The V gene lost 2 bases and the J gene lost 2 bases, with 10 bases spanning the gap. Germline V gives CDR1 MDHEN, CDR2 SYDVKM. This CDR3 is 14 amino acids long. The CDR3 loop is CASSLIQGAYEQYF. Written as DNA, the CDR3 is TGTGCCAGCAGTTTAATACAGGGAGCCTACGAGCAGTACTTC.

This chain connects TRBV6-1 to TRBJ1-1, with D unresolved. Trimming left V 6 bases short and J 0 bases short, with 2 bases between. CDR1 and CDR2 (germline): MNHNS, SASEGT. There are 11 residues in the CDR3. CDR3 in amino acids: CASRVNTEAFF. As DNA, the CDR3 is TGTGCCAGCAGGGTGAACACTGAAGCTTTCTTT.

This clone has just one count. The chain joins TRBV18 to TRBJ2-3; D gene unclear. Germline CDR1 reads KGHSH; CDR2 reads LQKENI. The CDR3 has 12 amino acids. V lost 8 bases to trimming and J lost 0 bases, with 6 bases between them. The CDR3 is CASKDSTDTQYF. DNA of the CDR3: TGTGCCAGCAAAGACAGCACAGATACGCAGTATTTT.

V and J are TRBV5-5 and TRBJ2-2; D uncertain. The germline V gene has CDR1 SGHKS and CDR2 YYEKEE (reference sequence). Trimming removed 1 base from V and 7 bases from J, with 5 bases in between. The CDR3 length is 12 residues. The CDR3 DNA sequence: TGTGCCAGCAGCTTGTACGACGGGGAGCTGTTTTTT. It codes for CASSLYDGELFF.

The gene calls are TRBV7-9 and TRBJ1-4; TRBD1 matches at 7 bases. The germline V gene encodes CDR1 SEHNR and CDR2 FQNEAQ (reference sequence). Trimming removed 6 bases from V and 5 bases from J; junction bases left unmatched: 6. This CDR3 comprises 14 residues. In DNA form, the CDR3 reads TGTGCCAGCAGAGAAGGGGGCGGAAATGAAAAACTGTTTTTT. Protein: CASREGGGNEKLFF. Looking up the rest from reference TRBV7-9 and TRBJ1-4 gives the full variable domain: DTGVSQNPRHKITKRGQNVTFRCDPISEHNRLYWYRQTLGQGPEFLTYFQNEAQLEKSRLLSDRFSAERPKGSFSTLEIQRTEQGDSAMYLCASREGGGNEKLFFGSGTQLSVL.

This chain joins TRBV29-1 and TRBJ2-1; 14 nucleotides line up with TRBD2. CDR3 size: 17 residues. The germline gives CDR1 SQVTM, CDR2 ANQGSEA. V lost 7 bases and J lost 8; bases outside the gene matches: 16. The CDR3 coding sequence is TGCAGCGCCGGCCCCCTACCTGGGACTAGCGGGAGCTATGAGCAGTTCTTC. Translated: CSAGPLPGTSGSYEQFF.

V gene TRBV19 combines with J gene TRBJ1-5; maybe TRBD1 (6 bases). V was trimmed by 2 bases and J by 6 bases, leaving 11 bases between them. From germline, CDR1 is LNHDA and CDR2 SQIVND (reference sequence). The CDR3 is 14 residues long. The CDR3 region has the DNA TGTGCCAGTAGTATAATCAGGGGCGGTCAGCCCCAGCATTTT. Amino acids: CASSIIRGGQPQHF.

CDR3 loop: CASSYSGAGVNEKLFF. The CDR3 DNA reads TGTGCCAGCAGTTACTCAGGGGCAGGGGTTAATGAAAAACTGTTTTTT. The V gene is TRBV6-5, the J gene TRBJ1-4, with D perhaps matching TRBD1 (6 bases). The CDR3 runs 16 residues. In germline, CDR1 is MNHEY, CDR2 SVGAGI. V gave up 0 bases and J gave up 4 bases, with 12 bases separating them.

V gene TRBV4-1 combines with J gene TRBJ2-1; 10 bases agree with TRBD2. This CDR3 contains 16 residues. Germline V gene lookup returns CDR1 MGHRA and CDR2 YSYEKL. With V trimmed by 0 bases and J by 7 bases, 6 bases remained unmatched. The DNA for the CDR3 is TGCGCCAGCAGCCAAGATTCCCTAGCGGGAGTAAATGAGCAGTTCTTC. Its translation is CASSQDSLAGVNEQFF.

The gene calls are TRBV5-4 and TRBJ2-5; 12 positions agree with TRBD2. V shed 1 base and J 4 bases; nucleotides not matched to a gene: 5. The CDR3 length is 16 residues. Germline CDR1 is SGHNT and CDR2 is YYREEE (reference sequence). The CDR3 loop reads CASSLKLAGGRETQYF. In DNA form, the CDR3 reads TGTGCCAGCAGCTTGAAGCTAGCGGGAGGGCGAGAGACCCAGTACTTC.

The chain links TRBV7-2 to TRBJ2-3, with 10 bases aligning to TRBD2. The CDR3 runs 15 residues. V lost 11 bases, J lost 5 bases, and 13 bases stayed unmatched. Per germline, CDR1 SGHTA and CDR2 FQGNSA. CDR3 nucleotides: TGTGCCGGGGGGGTAGCGGGAGGCCGTGGAGATACGCAGTATTTT. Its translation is CAGGVAGGRGDTQYF.

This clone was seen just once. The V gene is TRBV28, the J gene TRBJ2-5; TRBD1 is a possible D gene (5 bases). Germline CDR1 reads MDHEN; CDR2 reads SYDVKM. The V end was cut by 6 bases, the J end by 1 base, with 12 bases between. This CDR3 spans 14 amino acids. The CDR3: CASRTRGIQETQYF. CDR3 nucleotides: TGTGCCAGCAGGACAAGGGGAATCCAAGAGACCCAGTACTTC.

Here the CDR3 DNA reads TGCGCCAGCAGCCTTCCTAGCGGGGGGGCCTACAATGAGCAGTTCTTC. Its translation is CASSLPSGGAYNEQFF. This chain joins TRBV5-1 and TRBJ2-1; 12 bases are a match to TRBD2. Germline values: CDR1 SGHRS, CDR2 YFSETQ. The V segment lost 4 bases and the J segment 2 bases; nucleotides outside the gene matches: 4. The length of the CDR3 is 16 residues.

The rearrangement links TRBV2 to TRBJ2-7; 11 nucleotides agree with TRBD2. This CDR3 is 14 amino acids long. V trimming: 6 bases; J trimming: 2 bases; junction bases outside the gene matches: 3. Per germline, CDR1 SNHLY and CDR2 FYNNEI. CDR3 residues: CASRTSGNTYEQYF. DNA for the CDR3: TGTGCCAGCAGGACTAGCGGGAATACCTACGAGCAGTACTTC. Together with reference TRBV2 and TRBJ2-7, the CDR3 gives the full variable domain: EPEVTQTPSHQVTQMGQEVILRCVPISNHLYFYWYRQILGQKVEFLVSFYNNEISEKSEIFDDQFSVERPDGSNFTLKIRSTKLEDSAMYFCASRTSGNTYEQYFGPGTRLTVT.

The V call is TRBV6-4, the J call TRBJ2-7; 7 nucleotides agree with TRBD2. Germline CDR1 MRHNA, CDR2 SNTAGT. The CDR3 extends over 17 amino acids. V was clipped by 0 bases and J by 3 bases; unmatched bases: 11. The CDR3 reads CASSDSSLGLPYYEQYF. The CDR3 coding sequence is TGTGCCAGCAGTGACTCGAGTCTGGGACTACCATACTACGAGCAGTACTTC.

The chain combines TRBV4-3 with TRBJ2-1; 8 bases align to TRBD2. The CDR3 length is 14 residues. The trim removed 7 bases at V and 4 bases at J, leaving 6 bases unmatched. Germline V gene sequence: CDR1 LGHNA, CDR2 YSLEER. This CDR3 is CASTTLAGYNEQFF. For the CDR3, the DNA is TGCGCCAGCACCACTCTAGCGGGTTACAATGAGCAGTTCTTC.